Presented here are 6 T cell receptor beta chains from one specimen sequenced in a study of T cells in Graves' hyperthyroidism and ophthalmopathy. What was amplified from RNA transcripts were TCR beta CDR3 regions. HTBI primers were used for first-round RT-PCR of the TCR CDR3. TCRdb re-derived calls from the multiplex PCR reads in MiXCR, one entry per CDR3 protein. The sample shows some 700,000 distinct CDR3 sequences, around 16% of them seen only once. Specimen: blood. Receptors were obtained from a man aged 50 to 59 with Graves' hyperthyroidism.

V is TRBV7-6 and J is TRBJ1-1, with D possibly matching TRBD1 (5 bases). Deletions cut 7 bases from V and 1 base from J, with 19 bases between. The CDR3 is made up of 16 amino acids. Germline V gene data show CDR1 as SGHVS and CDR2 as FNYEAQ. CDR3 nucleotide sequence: TGTGCCAGCACCCCCCGCGGGGGTTGGGGGAACACTGAAGCTTTCTTT. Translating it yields CASTPRGGWGNTEAFF.

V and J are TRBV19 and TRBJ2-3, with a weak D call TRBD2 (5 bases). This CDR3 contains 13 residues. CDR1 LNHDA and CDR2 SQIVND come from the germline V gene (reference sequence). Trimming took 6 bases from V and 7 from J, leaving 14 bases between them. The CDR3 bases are TGTGCCAGTAGCACCGGGAACCCCAATACGCAGTATTTT. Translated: CASSTGNPNTQYF.

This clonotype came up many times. This chain's CDR3 is CASSLMGYSGTTDTQYF. The CDR3 DNA follows: TGCGCCAGCAGCTTGATGGGGTACAGCGGGACGACAGATACGCAGTATTTT. V usage is TRBV5-1 and J usage is TRBJ2-3; 7 nucleotides match TRBD2. The CDR3 sequence is 17 residues long. The trim removed 1 base at V and 3 bases at J, leaving 11 bases unmatched. CDR1 and CDR2 (germline): SGHRS, YFSETQ.

The CDR3: CASSDLAGASAETQYF. The CDR3 nucleotides are TGTGCCAGCAGTGATCTAGCGGGAGCCTCCGCAGAGACCCAGTACTTC. The rearrangement links TRBV6-1 to TRBJ2-5, with 10 nucleotides matching TRBD2. With V trimmed by 3 bases and J by 4 bases, 8 bases remained unmatched. CDR1 is MNHNS, CDR2 SASEGT, per germline. This CDR3 region has 16 residues.

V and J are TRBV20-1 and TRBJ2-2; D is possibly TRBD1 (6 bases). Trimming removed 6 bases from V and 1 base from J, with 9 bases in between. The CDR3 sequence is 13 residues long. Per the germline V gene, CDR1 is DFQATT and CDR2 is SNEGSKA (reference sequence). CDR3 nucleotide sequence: TGCAGTGCCAGCAGGGGGAACACCGGGGAGCTGTTTTTT. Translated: CSASRGNTGELFF.

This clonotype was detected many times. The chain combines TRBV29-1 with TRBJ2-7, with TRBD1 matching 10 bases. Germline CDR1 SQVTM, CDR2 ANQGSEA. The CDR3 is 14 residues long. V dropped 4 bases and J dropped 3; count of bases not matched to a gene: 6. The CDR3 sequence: CSVGGGTGDYEQYF. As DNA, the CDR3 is TGCAGCGTTGGAGGGGGGACAGGGGACTACGAGCAGTACTTC.